A selection of T cell receptor beta chains follows, all from one sample in a study of regulatory T cells in long-lasting Graves disease. In TCRdb, the multiplex PCR reads were re-called with MiXCR into one record per CDR3 protein. The sample lists about 440,000 distinct CDR3 sequences, 15% occurring once. These sequences were also reported in another study, on T cells in Graves' hyperthyroidism and ophthalmopathy.

The material sequenced was peripheral blood mononuclear cells (PBMCs), taken at new diagnosis, from a patient treated with antithyroid drugs. The receptors derive from a woman in her 30s with Graves disease. The CDR3 runs from the conserved cysteine through the conserved F or W. D genes are given only for firm matches. Clone size is stated in some rows and not others, as once, few, many or a class when expanded.

D	V	J	size	CDR3	DNA
TRBD2	TRBV4-2	TRBJ2-1	many	CASSQAVAGSYNEQFF	TGTGCCAGCAGCCAGGCAGTAGCGGGATCCTACAATGAGCAGTTCTTC
TRBD1	TRBV19	TRBJ2-6	.	CASSIEPGQESSGANVLTF	TGTGCCAGTAGTATAGAGCCGGGACAGGAGAGCTCTGGGGCCAACGTCCTGACTTTC
TRBD2	TRBV20-1	TRBJ2-2	few	CSAPRGLARPNTGELFF	TGCAGTGCCCCCCGGGGACTAGCGAGACCGAACACCGGGGAGCTGTTTTTT
.	TRBV7-3	TRBJ2-3	.	CASSLTGRAGGGADTQYF	TGTGCCAGCAGCTTAACGGGGAGGGCAGGGGGTGGCGCAGATACGCAGTATTTT
TRBD1	TRBV19	TRBJ1-1	once	CASRDRGSRTEAFF	TGTGCTAGTAGGGACAGGGGTTCTCGCACTGAAGCTTTCTTT
.	TRBV5-6	TRBJ1-5	.	CASSQDGQQPQHF	TGTGCCAGCAGCCAAGATGGCCAGCAGCCCCAGCATTTT
TRBD1	TRBV20-1	TRBJ2-5	many	CSARGQGRVQETQYF	TGCAGTGCTAGGGGACAGGGCCGCGTCCAAGAGACCCAGTACTTC
.	TRBV2	TRBJ1-6	.	CASSERIIYNSPLHF	TGTGCCAGCAGTGAGCGGATTATCTATAATTCACCCCTCCACTTT
TRBD1	TRBV5-1	TRBJ2-4	.	CASSTATGVMAKNIQYF	TGCGCCAGCAGCACGGCGACAGGGGTAATGGCCAAAAACATTCAGTACTTC
.	TRBV5-6	TRBJ1-3	.	CASSGVGSGNTIYF	TGTGCCAGCAGTGGAGTCGGCTCTGGAAACACCATATATTTT
.	TRBV6-5	TRBJ2-5	.	CASSLFRLGGETQYF	TGTGCCAGCAGTTTATTCCGCCTTGGGGGCGAGACCCAGTACTTC
TRBD2	TRBV6-2/TRBV6-3	TRBJ2-3	many	CASSYSAQGYSGSEAVTDTQYF	TGTGCCAGCAGTTACTCAGCCCAGGGCTATAGCGGGAGTGAGGCTGTGACAGATACGCAGTATTTT
TRBD1	TRBV7-2	TRBJ1-6	few	CASSRYRGPNSPLHF	TGTGCCAGCAGCCGATACAGGGGGCCCAATTCACCCCTCCACTTT
.	TRBV30	TRBJ2-1	many	CAWSQSSYNEQFF	TGTGCCTGGTCTCAGAGCTCCTACAATGAGCAGTTCTTC
.	TRBV7-9	TRBJ2-7	.	CASSSSRVRYEQYF	TGTGCCAGCAGCTCCTCCCGGGTACGCTACGAGCAGTACTTC